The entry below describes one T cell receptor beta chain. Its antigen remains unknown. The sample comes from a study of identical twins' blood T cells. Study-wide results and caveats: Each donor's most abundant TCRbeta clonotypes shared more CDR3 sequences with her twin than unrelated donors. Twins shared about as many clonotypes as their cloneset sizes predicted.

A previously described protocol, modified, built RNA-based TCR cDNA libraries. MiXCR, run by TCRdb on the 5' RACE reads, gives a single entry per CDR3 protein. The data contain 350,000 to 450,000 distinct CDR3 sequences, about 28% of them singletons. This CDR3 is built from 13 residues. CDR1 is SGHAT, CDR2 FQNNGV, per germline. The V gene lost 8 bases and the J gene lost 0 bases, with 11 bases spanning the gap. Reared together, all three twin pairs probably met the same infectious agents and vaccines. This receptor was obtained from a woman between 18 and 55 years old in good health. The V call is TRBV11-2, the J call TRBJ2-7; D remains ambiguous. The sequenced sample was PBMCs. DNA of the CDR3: TGTGCCAGCCGCACGATTCGCTCCTACGAGCAGTACTTC. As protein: CASRTIRSYEQYF.